A single sample gave rise to the 31 T cell receptor beta chains below, sequenced in a study of OX40 agonist ivuxolimab in advanced cancers. Libraries were prepared through the immunoSEQ multiplex PCR assay. In its TCRdb copy, this immuneACCESS table keeps in-frame sequences only and misses some clones. Where compared with another copy, unresolved V genes explain less than half of these, and the others have no known cause. This sample comprises approximately 91,000 clones, around 86% of them detected only once. The ten largest clonotypes hold over 0.3% of the sample. Material: CD4+ or CD8+ T cells sorted from blood, obtained in a trial of the OX40 agonist ivuxolimab. The receptors were sampled from an adult with an advanced solid tumor such as melanoma, head and neck, liver or kidney cancer.

The rearrangement uses TRBV10-3 and TRBJ2-1; TRBD2 matches 12 bases. V shed 7 bases and J 9 bases; nucleotides not matched to a gene: 7. Germline-derived CDR1 and CDR2 are ENHRY and SYGVKD. The CDR3 length is 14 residues. The CDR3 DNA sequence: TGTGCCATCACCTCTAGCGGGGGGGCCATTGAGCAGTTCTTC. Its translation: CAITSSGGAIEQFF.

This clone was recorded at least ten times. The chain combines TRBV7-9 with TRBJ2-7, with D uncertain. The germline V and J ends were trimmed by 6 bases and 0 bases, with 18 bases remaining between them. Germline V gene sequence: CDR1 SEHNR, CDR2 FQNEAQ (reference sequence). The CDR3 extends over 16 amino acids. CDR3 in DNA: TGTGCCAGCAGTCCCCGGGTGGTAGTTCCCTCCTACGAGCAGTACTTC. As protein: CASSPRVVVPSYEQYF.

The V gene is TRBV5-1, the J gene TRBJ2-1; 13 nucleotides agree with TRBD2. The CDR3 is 15 amino acids. In germline, CDR1 is SGHRS, CDR2 YFSETQ. Losses at the gene ends were 2 bases for V and 8 bases for J; bases not matched to a gene: 4. CDR3 in DNA: TGCGCCAGCAGCTTAGGGACTAGCGGGGCTCATGAGCAGTTCTTC. Translation gives CASSLGTSGAHEQFF.

The chain has TRBV10-2 and TRBJ2-3; TRBD2 matches at 12 bases. CDR3 length equals 16 residues. Trimming at V came to 5 bases and at J to 2 bases, leaving 5 bases not matched to a gene. The germline gives CDR1 WSHSY, CDR2 SAAADI. CDR3 residues: CASSTLAGGYTDTQYF. The CDR3 bases are TGCGCCAGCAGTACCCTAGCGGGGGGGTACACAGATACGCAGTATTTT.

The chain joins TRBV30 to TRBJ1-1; TRBD1 might be the D (5 bases). The V end lost 3 bases, the J end lost 0 bases, and 11 bases lay between the germline ends. The CDR3 loop spans 14 amino acids. Per germline, CDR1 GTSNPN and CDR2 SVGIG (reference sequence). CDR3 sequence (DNA): TGTGCCTGGAGGCCGGGACGGATGAACACTGAAGCTTTCTTT. Residues: CAWRPGRMNTEAFF.

The chain has TRBV9 and TRBJ2-1; D gene uncertain. Germline-derived CDR1 and CDR2 are SGDLS and YYNGEE. Trimming took 4 bases from V and 0 from J, leaving 5 bases between them. The CDR3 has 13 residues. The CDR3 protein is CASSRFSYNEQFF. CDR3 sequence (DNA): TGTGCCAGCAGCCGGTTCTCCTACAATGAGCAGTTCTTC.

The chain has TRBV14 and TRBJ1-2, with 7 bases fitting TRBD1. After removal of 3 bases from V and 10 bases from J, the junction contained 23 bases not matched to a gene. This CDR3 has 18 amino acids. Germline V gene sequence: CDR1 SGHDN, CDR2 FVKESK. CDR3 nucleotide sequence: TGTGCCAGCAGCCAGGGGACGGGGACAGCGTCATTTATGGTGGACTACACCTTC. This codes for CASSQGTGTASFMVDYTF.

The rearrangement joins TRBV5-6 to TRBJ1-1; D ambiguous. Between the trimmed V and J ends, which lost 0 bases and 7 bases, there was a span of 7 bases. The CDR3 has 12 residues. Germline CDR1 reads SGHDT; CDR2 reads YYEEEE. The CDR3, as DNA: TGTGCCAGCAGCTTGGCTGACCATGAAGCTTTCTTT. Protein: CASSLADHEAFF.

Concerning this clone itself: Other nucleotide sequences from this sample produce the same CDR3. The J gene is TRBJ1-6, the V gene TRBV27; possible D gene TRBD1, 5 bases. Germline V gene data show CDR1 as MNHEY and CDR2 as SMNVEV (reference sequence). Trimming shortened V by 3 bases and J by 8 bases, and 11 bases separated the two germline ends. The CDR3 is 14 amino acids. The CDR3 reads CASSFQGGDSPLHF. The DNA of the CDR3 is TGTGCCAGCAGTTTTCAGGGAGGAGATTCACCCCTCCACTTT.

This chain joins TRBV7-9 and TRBJ1-4; no firm D call. Trimming left V 3 bases short and J 4 bases short, with 9 bases between. The CDR3 contains 14 residues. Germline CDR1 reads SEHNR; CDR2 reads FQNEAQ (reference sequence). CDR3 sequence reads: CASSFRADNEKLFF. The CDR3 DNA sequence: TGTGCCAGCAGCTTTCGGGCCGATAATGAAAAACTGTTTTTT.

The rearrangement links TRBV7-9 to TRBJ2-2; D is perhaps TRBD2 (5 bases). Per germline, CDR1 SEHNR and CDR2 FQNEAQ (reference sequence). V was pared by 3 bases and J by 6 bases, with 8 bases between. The CDR3 spans 13 residues. In DNA form, the CDR3 reads TGTGCCAGCAGCTTTCCCGGGGCCGGGGAGCTGTTTTTT. Its translation is CASSFPGAGELFF.

The chain is built from TRBV29-1 and TRBJ1-1; D gene unclear. The CDR3 has 13 amino acids. The V end was cut by 4 bases, the J end by 3 bases, with 12 bases between. CDR1 and CDR2 from the germline V gene are SQVTM and ANQGSEA. The CDR3 loop is CSVVRESYTEAFF. For the CDR3, the DNA is TGCAGCGTTGTTCGTGAGTCTTACACTGAAGCTTTCTTT.

V usage is TRBV7-9 and J usage is TRBJ2-2; possibly TRBD1 for D (6 bases). CDR1 and CDR2 (germline): SEHNR, FQNEAQ (reference sequence). This CDR3 is 13 amino acids long. The ends were cut back, 4 bases at V and 6 bases at J, with 9 bases in the middle. Written as DNA, the CDR3 is TGTGCCAGCAGCTCACAGGGTCCCGGGGAGCTGTTTTTT. Amino acids: CASSSQGPGELFF.

The CDR3 nucleotides read TGTGCCAGCAGCTCCAGGGGGCGCGGCACTGAAGCTTTCTTT. Amino acids: CASSSRGRGTEAFF. The V gene is TRBV7-8, the J gene TRBJ1-1; 8 bases align to TRBD1. The CDR3 has 14 amino acids. J was trimmed by 4 bases and V by 4 bases; bases with no gene match: 5. CDR1 SGHVS and CDR2 FQNEAQ come from the germline V gene.

The rearrangement links TRBV5-4 to TRBJ2-5, with 9 positions matching TRBD2. J gave up 2 bases and V 3 bases, and 8 bases lay outside the gene matches. Germline V CDR1 and CDR2: SGHNT, YYREEE (reference sequence). The CDR3 extends over 16 amino acids. CDR3 in amino acids: CASSSPGTSIQETQYF. DNA of the CDR3: TGTGCCAGCAGCTCCCCCGGGACTAGCATACAAGAGACCCAGTACTTC.

This clone was observed a single time. The chain is built from TRBV7-2 and TRBJ1-1; 11 positions match TRBD1. CDR1 and CDR2 from the germline V gene are SGHTA and FQGNSA. The V and J ends lost 5 bases and 4 bases, in that order; junction bases with no gene match: 6. This CDR3 spans 15 amino acids. CDR3 nucleotides: TGTGCCAGCAGCGGGGACAGGGGGTTTTCCACTGAAGCTTTCTTT. It encodes CASSGDRGFSTEAFF.

Remarks on this clone: Other DNA sequences in the same sample also yield this CDR3. The chain uses TRBV5-1 and TRBJ1-1; 8 bases are shared with TRBD1. CDR1 SGHRS and CDR2 YFSETQ come from the germline V gene. V lost 4 bases, J lost 5 bases, and 4 bases stayed unmatched. The CDR3 has 13 amino acids. CDR3 sequence reads: CASSQGAGTEAFF. The CDR3 DNA sequence: TGCGCCAGCAGCCAGGGGGCAGGAACTGAAGCTTTCTTT.

The V gene is TRBV18, the J gene TRBJ2-7; D gene unclear. V lost 6 bases and J 2 bases, leaving 8 bases between the germline ends. Germline CDR1 reads KGHSH; CDR2 reads LQKENI. The CDR3 extends over 12 amino acids. CDR3 residues: CASSQLTYEQYF. CDR3 DNA: TGTGCCAGCTCTCAACTTACCTACGAGCAGTACTTC.

The chain combines TRBV6-6 with TRBJ2-7, with TRBD2 matching 7 bases. This CDR3 has 16 residues. The junction had 11 bases not matched to a gene; V was cut back by 5 bases and J by 1 base. CDR1 and CDR2 (germline): MNHNY, SVGAGI (reference sequence). Written as DNA, the CDR3 is TGTGCCAGCAGTCTCCTTTGGGAGGGAGAATCCTACGAGCAGTACTTC. Translating it yields CASSLLWEGESYEQYF.

V is TRBV7-6 and J is TRBJ2-3; 9 nucleotides match TRBD1. CDR1 and CDR2 (germline): SGHVS, FNYEAQ. Trimming cost V 3 bases and J 5 bases; bases outside gene matches: 0. The CDR3 runs to 13 residues. CDR3 loop: CASSLDRGDTQYF. CDR3 sequence (DNA): TGTGCCAGCAGCTTGGACAGGGGAGATACGCAGTATTTT.

J is TRBJ2-2 and V is TRBV19; D possibly uses TRBD1 or TRBD2 (5 bases each). CDR1 and CDR2 (germline): LNHDA, SQIVND (reference sequence). V lost 7 bases, J lost 2 bases, and 17 bases lay in between. This CDR3 comprises 16 residues. CDR3 coding DNA: TGTGCCAGTAAGGAGCGGACATCAGTTAACACCGGGGAGCTGTTTTTT. It is translated as CASKERTSVNTGELFF.

The chain has TRBV4-1 and TRBJ1-2; D perhaps matches TRBD1 (6 bases). CDR1 MGHRA and CDR2 YSYEKL come from the germline V gene. The V and J ends lost 0 bases and 4 bases respectively, with 12 bases between them. This CDR3 has 15 residues. The CDR3 DNA reads TGCGCCAGCAGCCAAGAGGGGACAAACGGCTATGGCTACACCTTC. It is translated as CASSQEGTNGYGYTF.

The chain links TRBV10-3 to TRBJ2-3; 7 nucleotides agree with TRBD1. Germline CDR1 reads ENHRY; CDR2 reads SYGVKD. This CDR3 contains 15 residues. Germline trimming cut 3 bases from V and 0 bases from J; bases unmatched to any gene: 3. Written as DNA, the CDR3 is TGTGCCATCAGTGACTCACAGGGGAGCACAGATACGCAGTATTTT. It codes for CAISDSQGSTDTQYF.

The chain recombines TRBV19 with TRBJ1-6; TRBD1 agrees at 9 bases. CDR3 length equals 15 residues. The trim removed 6 bases at V and 10 bases at J, leaving 10 bases unmatched. Per the germline V gene, CDR1 is LNHDA and CDR2 is SQIVND (reference sequence). CDR3 region: CASSTSTGGSSPLHF. CDR3 bases: TGTGCCAGTAGCACCTCGACAGGGGGAAGCTCACCCCTCCACTTT. Based on the CDR3 plus reference TRBV19 and TRBJ1-6, the full variable domain is DGGITQSPKYLFRKEGQNVTLSCEQNLNHDAMYWYRQDPGQGLRLIYYSQIVNDFQKGDIAEGYSVSREKKESFPLTVTSAQKNPTAFYLCASSTSTGGSSPLHFGNGTRLTVT.

V is TRBV18 and J is TRBJ2-7; D possibly matches TRBD1 or TRBD2 (5 bases each). Trimming removed 3 bases from V and 7 bases from J, with 22 bases in between. Germline V lookup: CDR1 KGHSH, CDR2 LQKENI. This CDR3 has 16 residues. Here the CDR3 reads CASSPLSGPTSGEQYF. The CDR3, as DNA: TGTGCCAGCTCACCTCTCTCGGGACCGACCTCTGGAGAGCAGTACTTC.

The rearrangement uses TRBV4-1 and TRBJ2-7; the D gene is possibly TRBD2 (6 bases). Per germline, CDR1 MGHRA and CDR2 YSYEKL. V was trimmed by 4 bases and J by 0 bases, leaving 16 bases between them. The CDR3 runs to 16 residues. CDR3 sequence (DNA): TGCGCCAGCAGCCCAACAGGCCGGGGGAGCTCCTACGAGCAGTACTTC. Its translation is CASSPTGRGSSYEQYF.

This clone appeared a few times. CDR3 in DNA: TGTGCCAGCAGCTTAGCGCCCGGGGGGGCGCGCAATGAGCAGTTCTTC. The encoded protein is CASSLAPGGARNEQFF. The chain joins TRBV7-2 to TRBJ2-1; 8 bases match TRBD2. This CDR3 contains 16 residues. Germline CDR1 reads SGHTA; CDR2 reads FQGNSA. With 0 bases clipped from V and 6 bases from J, the junction kept 7 bases outside the gene matches. Full variable domain (rest looked up from reference TRBV7-2 and TRBJ2-1): GAGVSQSPSNKVTEKGKDVELRCDPISGHTALYWYRQSLGQGLEFLIYFQGNSAPDKSGLPSDRFSAERTGGSVSTLTIQRTQQEDSAVYLCASSLAPGGARNEQFFGPGTRLTVL.

V gene TRBV19 combines with J gene TRBJ1-5; 9 bases fit TRBD1. CDR1 and CDR2 from the germline V gene are LNHDA and SQIVND (reference sequence). Trimming cost V 5 bases and J 4 bases; bases outside gene matches: 9. The CDR3 loop spans 16 amino acids. As DNA, the CDR3 is TGTGCCAGTAGTCCGTTACAGGGGGCTAGGAATCAGCCCCAGCATTTT. Its translation: CASSPLQGARNQPQHF.

The chain has TRBV19 and TRBJ1-2, with D uncertain. CDR3 size: 16 residues. Germline CDR1 LNHDA, CDR2 SQIVND (reference sequence). Trimming cost V 5 bases and J 3 bases, with 19 bases left between them. CDR3 residues: CASSEGNRFSDYGYTF. CDR3 sequence (DNA): TGTGCCAGTAGTGAGGGAAATAGGTTTTCAGACTATGGCTACACCTTC.

V gene TRBV7-9 combines with J gene TRBJ1-2; TRBD1 matches at 7 bases. Germline V gives CDR1 SEHNR, CDR2 FQNEAQ (reference sequence). The V gene end was trimmed by 5 bases and the J gene end by 4 bases; junction bases not matched to a gene: 7. This CDR3 region has 14 residues. CDR3 region: CASSLQGTLYGYTF. The CDR3 DNA is TGTGCCAGCAGCCTACAGGGGACCCTCTATGGCTACACCTTC. The entire variable domain, with the rest obtained from reference TRBV7-9 and TRBJ1-2, is as follows: DTGVSQNPRHKITKRGQNVTFRCDPISEHNRLYWYRQTLGQGPEFLTYFQNEAQLEKSRLLSDRFSAERPKGSFSTLEIQRTEQGDSAMYLCASSLQGTLYGYTFGSGTRLTVV.

The chain couples TRBV9 to TRBJ1-1; 7 nucleotides agree with TRBD1. From germline, CDR1 is SGDLS and CDR2 YYNGEE. CDR3 length equals 15 residues. The V segment lost 4 bases and the J segment 2 bases; nucleotides outside the gene matches: 8. CDR3 region: CASSRGGTANTEAFF. The CDR3 DNA follows: TGTGCCAGCAGCCGGGGAGGGACAGCCAACACTGAAGCTTTCTTT.